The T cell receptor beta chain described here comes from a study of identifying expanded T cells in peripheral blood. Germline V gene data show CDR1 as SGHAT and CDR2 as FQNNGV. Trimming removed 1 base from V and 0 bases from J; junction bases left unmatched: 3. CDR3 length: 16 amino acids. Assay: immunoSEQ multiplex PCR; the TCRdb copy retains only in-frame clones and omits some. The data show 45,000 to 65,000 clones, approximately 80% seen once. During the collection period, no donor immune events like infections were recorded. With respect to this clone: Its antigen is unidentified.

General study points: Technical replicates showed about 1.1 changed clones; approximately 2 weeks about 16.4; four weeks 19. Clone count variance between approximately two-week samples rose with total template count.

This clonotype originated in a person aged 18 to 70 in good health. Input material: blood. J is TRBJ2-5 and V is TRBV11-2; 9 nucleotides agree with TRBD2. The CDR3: CASSLVQREDQETQYF. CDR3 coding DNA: TGTGCCAGCAGCTTAGTCCAGCGGGAGGACCAAGAGACCCAGTACTTC.